This T cell receptor (beta chain) is from a study of T cells after yellow fever vaccination. General study findings and limits: Most primary-vaccination clones reappeared after the booster (approximately 97% CD4, about 88% CD8).

This clonotype was observed many times. Its target is unknown. Trimming at V came to 4 bases and at J to 4 bases, leaving 4 bases not matched to a gene. The CDR3 runs 15 residues. CDR1 and CDR2 from the germline V gene are MDHEN and SYDVKM. One entry per CDR3 protein, called by TCRdb with MiXCR from the 5' RACE reads. The sample includes 300,000 to 400,000 distinct CDR3 sequences, around 6.4% of them seen just once. The TCR comes from a man under 40 who received the YFV17D yellow fever vaccine. The source was PBMCs, collected 5 days after the yellow fever booster vaccination. The chain links TRBV28 to TRBJ2-1, with 10 bases lining up with TRBD2. The CDR3 DNA follows: TGTGCCAGCAGTTCTAGCGGGGGACCATACAATGAGCAGTTCTTC. Translation: CASSSSGGPYNEQFF.